The 20 T cell receptor beta chains below come from one sample, sequenced in a study of cytomegalovirus exposure and HLA in healthy donors. PCR amplification relied on 60 Vbeta primers (plus 13 Jbeta primers). TCRdb's copy holds only in-frame clones and misses some; the assay was immunoSEQ multiplex PCR. Seen here are around 100,000 clones, approximately 82% observed once, and the top ten hold 1.2%. The material sequenced was PBMCs. The receptors here all came from a woman in her late teens or twenties in good health and CMV-seronegative.

This clone came up many times. DNA of the CDR3: TGCGCCAGCAGCCAAGACCCCCCGGGAGGGCCCAATGAGCAGTTCTTC. It yields the protein CASSQDPPGGPNEQFF. This sequence joins TRBV4-3 and TRBJ2-1, with 8 bases lining up with TRBD2. CDR1 and CDR2 (germline): LGHNA, YSLEER. There are 16 residues in the CDR3. Losses at the gene ends were 0 bases for V and 6 bases for J; bases not matched to a gene: 7.

The rearrangement links TRBV28 to TRBJ1-6; TRBD1 is a possible D gene (6 bases). CDR3 length: 15 residues. V was cut by 6 bases and J by 10 bases, with 19 bases left in between. In germline, CDR1 is MDHEN, CDR2 SYDVKM. This CDR3 is CASSDPRGVGSPLHF. Written as DNA, the CDR3 is TGTGCCAGCAGCGACCCCAGGGGCGTAGGATCACCCCTCCACTTT. Together with reference TRBV28 and TRBJ1-6, the CDR3 gives the full variable domain: DVKVTQSSRYLVKRTGEKVFLECVQDMDHENMFWYRQDPGLGLRLIYFSYDVKMKEKGDIPEGYSVSREKKERFSLILESASTNQTSMYLCASSDPRGVGSPLHFGNGTRLTVT.

J is TRBJ2-1 and V is TRBV27; D is ambiguous. Germline V CDR1 and CDR2: MNHEY, SMNVEV (reference sequence). The length of the CDR3 is 12 residues. Trimming removed 6 bases at V and 0 bases at J, with 3 bases between. This chain's CDR3 is CASSHSYNEQFF. In DNA form, the CDR3 reads TGTGCCAGCAGCCACTCCTACAATGAGCAGTTCTTC.

This clone was observed a handful of times. This chain joins TRBV4-3 and TRBJ2-7; 9 nucleotides line up with TRBD2. Losses at the gene ends were 1 base for V and 2 bases for J; bases not matched to a gene: 3. This CDR3 is 15 amino acids long. Germline CDR1 reads LGHNA; CDR2 reads YSLEER. This CDR3 is CASSQVASGAYEQYF. CDR3 nucleotides: TGCGCCAGCAGCCAAGTGGCTAGCGGGGCCTACGAGCAGTACTTC.

The chain has TRBV5-1 and TRBJ2-5, with TRBD2 matching over 14 bases. The CDR3 is 15 residues long. Unmatched junction bases numbered 8, after V lost 6 bases and J lost 7 bases. The germline gives CDR1 SGHRS, CDR2 YFSETQ. CDR3 protein: CASITGTSGSGTQYF. The CDR3 nucleotides are TGCGCCAGCATTACCGGGACTAGCGGGAGCGGGACCCAGTACTTC. Together with reference TRBV5-1 and TRBJ2-5, the CDR3 gives the full variable domain: KAGVTQTPRYLIKTRGQQVTLSCSPISGHRSVSWYQQTPGQGLQFLFEYFSETQRNKGNFPGRFSGRQFSNSRSEMNVSTLELGDSALYLCASITGTSGSGTQYFGPGTRLLVL.

V and J are TRBV11-2 and TRBJ2-7, with 11 bases aligning to TRBD1. The CDR3 covers 13 residues. CDR1 is SGHAT and CDR2 is FQNNGV in the germline V gene. The V segment lost 5 bases and the J segment 7 bases; nucleotides outside the gene matches: 4. The CDR3 bases are TGTGCCAGCAGCCGGACAGGGGGCCGGGAGCAGTACTTC. Protein: CASSRTGGREQYF.

This rearrangement joins TRBV29-1 to TRBJ1-1, with 10 bases identical to TRBD1. The CDR3 spans 12 residues. CDR1 is SQVTM and CDR2 is ANQGSEA in the germline V gene. After removal of 4 bases from V and 7 bases from J, the junction contained 3 bases not matched to a gene. CDR3 protein: CSVGQGAGEAFF. DNA of the CDR3: TGCAGCGTTGGACAGGGGGCCGGTGAAGCTTTCTTT.

As for this clone: Compared with germline, one end of the junction differs, possibly owing to a read error. Distinct nucleotide sequences in the sample also encode this CDR3. The chain carries TRBV7-2 and TRBJ2-3; 9 positions agree with TRBD2. The CDR3 covers 17 residues. Germline V gives CDR1 SGHTA, CDR2 FQGNSA. CDR3 DNA: TGTGCCAGCAGCCTAGCATTTGCGGGAGGGCCCACAGATACGCAGTATTTT. As protein: CASSLAFAGGPTDTQYF.

The chain joins TRBV2 to TRBJ2-5; 8 bases are a match to TRBD2. The CDR3 length is 15 residues. The V gene's germline CDR1 is SNHLY and CDR2 FYNNEI. Trimming at V came to 1 base and at J to 3 bases, leaving 4 bases not matched to a gene. In DNA form, the CDR3 reads TGTGCCAGCAGTGAAGAAGGGACTAGAGAAGAGACCCAGTACTTC. Its protein is CASSEEGTREETQYF.

V and J are TRBV6-5 and TRBJ2-5; maybe TRBD2 (6 bases). The end of the DNA aligns better with TRBJ2-7, so the J call may be wrong. Germline V lookup: CDR1 MNHEY, CDR2 SVGAGI. CDR3 size: 14 residues. The CDR3, as DNA: TGTGCCAGCAGTTCCGGGACGGGGGTTTACGAGCAGTACTTC. It encodes CASSSGTGVYEQYF.

In its sample, this clone was seen a few times. The rearrangement links TRBV19 to TRBJ2-7; 10 bases fit TRBD1. The CDR3 runs 13 residues. V dropped 9 bases and J dropped 4; count of bases not matched to a gene: 6. Germline assignment: CDR1 LNHDA and CDR2 SQIVND (reference sequence). CDR3 region: CARIDRGLYEQYF. The CDR3 nucleotides are TGTGCCAGGATAGACAGGGGGCTTTACGAGCAGTACTTC.

This clone was observed a single time. The chain couples TRBV11-2 to TRBJ2-5; 8 nucleotides line up with TRBD1. The germline V gene has CDR1 SGHAT and CDR2 FQNNGV. The V gene end was trimmed by 1 base and the J gene end by 4 bases; junction bases not matched to a gene: 14. This CDR3 has 18 residues. The CDR3 bases are TGTGCCAGCAGCTTAGTCCGGACAGGGTTAATCGGTGGAGAGACCCAGTACTTC. It codes for CASSLVRTGLIGGETQYF.

The rearrangement joins TRBV29-1 to TRBJ1-3; D may be TRBD1 (6 bases). This CDR3 has 14 residues. V was pared by 6 bases and J by 2 bases, with 14 bases between. Germline loops: CDR1 SQVTM, CDR2 ANQGSEA. This CDR3 is CSVITGRTGNTIYF. CDR3 coding DNA: TGCAGCGTCATTACAGGGCGAACTGGAAACACCATATATTTT.

The chain joins TRBV29-1 to TRBJ2-3; 8 bases agree with TRBD1. V gave up 5 bases and J gave up 4 bases; unmatched junction bases: 11. CDR3 size: 15 residues. Germline CDR1 and CDR2: SQVTM and ANQGSEA. The CDR3 bases are TGCAGCGTTAACCGTCAGGGGGCTTTTGCAGATACGCAGTATTTT. Amino acid sequence: CSVNRQGAFADTQYF.

J is TRBJ1-2 and V is TRBV5-1; the D gene is possibly TRBD1 (6 bases). CDR3 length equals 15 residues. Trimming left V 0 bases short and J 8 bases short, with 17 bases between. Germline V gene sequence: CDR1 SGHRS, CDR2 YFSETQ. CDR3 DNA sequence: TGCGCCAGCAGCTTGGCTTCCCGGACAGCGAGGGGCTACACCTTC. Translating gives CASSLASRTARGYTF.

On this clone itself: Other nucleotide sequences in the sample specify the same CDR3. This chain links TRBV10-3 with TRBJ1-6; tentatively, D is TRBD1 (5 bases). The length of the CDR3 is 17 residues. Germline loops: CDR1 ENHRY, CDR2 SYGVKD. V was pared by 8 bases and J by 4 bases, with 21 bases between. The CDR3 reads CAISLTSGAGYNSPLHF. CDR3 coding DNA: TGTGCCATCTCCCTGACCTCAGGAGCAGGGTATAATTCACCCCTCCACTTT.

This clone was recorded a few times. The gene calls are TRBV6-1 and TRBJ1-6; D is unresolved. CDR3 length: 13 residues. V lost 8 bases to trimming and J lost 7 bases, with 12 bases between them. Germline V CDR1 and CDR2: MNHNS, SASEGT. DNA of the CDR3: TGTGCCAGCGGCGGGGATCGGAATTCACCCCTCCACTTT. Protein product: CASGGDRNSPLHF.

The V gene is TRBV30, the J gene TRBJ2-1, with 11 bases identical to TRBD2. V was clipped by 4 bases and J by 4 bases; unmatched bases: 6. CDR3 length: 15 amino acids. Per germline, CDR1 GTSNPN and CDR2 SVGIG (reference sequence). This chain's CDR3 is CAWTSGGLDYNEQFF. CDR3 bases: TGTGCCTGGACTAGCGGGGGGCTAGATTACAATGAGCAGTTCTTC.

The chain has TRBV5-5 and TRBJ2-5; weak D call: TRBD1 (5 bases). The J call is doubtful: the DNA matches TRBJ2-7 better. This CDR3 region has 16 residues. Germline V gene lookup returns CDR1 SGHKS and CDR2 YYEKEE (reference sequence). The CDR3 protein is CASIERLDKLSYEQYF. In nucleotides, the CDR3 is TGTGCCAGCATCGAGCGCTTGGACAAACTCTCCTACGAGCAGTACTTC.

The V gene is TRBV5-4, the J gene TRBJ2-5; 14 nucleotides agree with TRBD2. The CDR3 contains 16 residues. Trimming at V came to 4 bases and at J to 5 bases, leaving 7 bases not matched to a gene. Germline-derived CDR1 and CDR2 are SGHNT and YYREEE (reference sequence). The CDR3 reads CASSIGLAGGFETQYF. CDR3 bases: TGTGCCAGCAGCATCGGACTAGCGGGGGGTTTCGAGACCCAGTACTTC.